This TCR beta chain comes out of a study of T cells expressing NK-cell markers. Overall study: Seven sequenced donors out of eight were HCMV-seropositive, one seronegative. Study-wide findings and caveats: NKG2C+ dominant clonotypes from 5 to 7 donors made up about 1.0-8% of CD8+ T cells. In a handful of donors, dominant clonotypes made up about 25-60.1% of CD3+CD56-NKG2C+ cells.

The length of the CDR3 is 14 residues. Per the germline V gene, CDR1 is MNHEY and CDR2 is SMNVEV (reference sequence). The TCR beta cDNA came from 5'RACE template switching with UMIs. TCRdb reprocessed the 5' RACE reads; each CDR3 protein has one entry and no DNA is given. This repertoire includes about 260,000 distinct CDR3 sequences. Note on this clonotype: The target antigen is unknown.

The sequencing input was blood T cells: a sorted CD56 or NKG2C T cell subset, CD4+ or CD8+ T cells, or bulk PBMC T cells (not recorded which). This sequence joins TRBV27 and TRBJ1-6. The source is a woman aged 18 to 75 in good health. CDR3: CASSLRQNNSPLHF.